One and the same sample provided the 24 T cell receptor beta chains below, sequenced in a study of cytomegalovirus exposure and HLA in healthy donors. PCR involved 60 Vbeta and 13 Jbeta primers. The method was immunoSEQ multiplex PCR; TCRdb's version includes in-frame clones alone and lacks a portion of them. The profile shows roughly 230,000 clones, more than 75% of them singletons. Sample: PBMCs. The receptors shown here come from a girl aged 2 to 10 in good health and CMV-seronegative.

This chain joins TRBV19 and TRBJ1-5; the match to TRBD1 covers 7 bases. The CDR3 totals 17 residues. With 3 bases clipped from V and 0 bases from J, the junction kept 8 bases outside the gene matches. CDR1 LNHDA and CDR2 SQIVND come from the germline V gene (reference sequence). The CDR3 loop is CASSIRTGGFSNQPQHF. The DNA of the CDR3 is TGTGCCAGTAGTATTCGGACAGGAGGATTTAGCAATCAGCCCCAGCATTTT.

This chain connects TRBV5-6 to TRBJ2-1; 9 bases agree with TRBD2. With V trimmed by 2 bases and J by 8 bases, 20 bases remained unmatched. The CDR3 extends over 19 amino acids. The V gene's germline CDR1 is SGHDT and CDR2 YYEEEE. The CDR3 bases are TGTGCCAGCAGCTTAGGGGTAGCCGGGCGGGGGGGCCCCGGGGATGAGCAGTTCTTC. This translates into CASSLGVAGRGGPGDEQFF.

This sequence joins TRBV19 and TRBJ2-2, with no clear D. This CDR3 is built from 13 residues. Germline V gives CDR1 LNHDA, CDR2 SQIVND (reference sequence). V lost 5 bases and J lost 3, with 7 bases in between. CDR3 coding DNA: TGTGCCAGTAGTCAGACTTACACCGGGGAGCTGTTTTTT. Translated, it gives CASSQTYTGELFF. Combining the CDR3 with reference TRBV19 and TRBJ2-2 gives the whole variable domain DGGITQSPKYLFRKEGQNVTLSCEQNLNHDAMYWYRQDPGQGLRLIYYSQIVNDFQKGDIAEGYSVSREKKESFPLTVTSAQKNPTAFYLCASSQTYTGELFFGEGSRLTVL.

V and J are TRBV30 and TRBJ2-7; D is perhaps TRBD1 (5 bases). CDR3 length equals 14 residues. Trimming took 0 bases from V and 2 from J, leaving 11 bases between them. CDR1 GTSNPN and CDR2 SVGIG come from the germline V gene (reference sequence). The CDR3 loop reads CAWSVGHFPYEQYF. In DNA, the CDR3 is TGTGCCTGGAGTGTAGGACATTTCCCCTACGAGCAGTACTTC.

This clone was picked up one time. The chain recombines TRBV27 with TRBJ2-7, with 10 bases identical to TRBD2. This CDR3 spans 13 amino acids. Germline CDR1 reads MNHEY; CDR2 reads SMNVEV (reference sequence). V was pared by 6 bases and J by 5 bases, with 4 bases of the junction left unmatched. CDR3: CASRTSGVHEQYF. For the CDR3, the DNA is TGTGCCAGCAGAACTAGCGGGGTCCACGAGCAGTACTTC.

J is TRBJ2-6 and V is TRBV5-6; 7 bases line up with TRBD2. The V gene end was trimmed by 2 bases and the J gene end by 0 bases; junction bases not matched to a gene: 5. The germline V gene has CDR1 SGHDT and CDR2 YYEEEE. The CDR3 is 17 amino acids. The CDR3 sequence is CASSFLGGASGANVLTF. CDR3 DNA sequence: TGTGCCAGCAGCTTTTTGGGAGGGGCCTCTGGGGCCAACGTCCTGACTTTC. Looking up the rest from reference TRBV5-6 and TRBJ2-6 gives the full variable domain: DAGVTQSPTHLIKTRGQQVTLRCSPKSGHDTVSWYQQALGQGPQFIFQYYEEEERQRGNFPDRFSGHQFPNYSSELNVNALLLGDSALYLCASSFLGGASGANVLTFGAGSRLTVL.

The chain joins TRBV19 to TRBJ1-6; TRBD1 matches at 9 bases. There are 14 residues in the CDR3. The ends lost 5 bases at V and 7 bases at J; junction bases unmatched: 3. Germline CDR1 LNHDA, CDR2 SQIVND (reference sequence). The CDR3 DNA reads TGTGCCAGTAGTCTTGGACAGGGGAATTCACCCCTCCACTTT. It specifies CASSLGQGNSPLHF.

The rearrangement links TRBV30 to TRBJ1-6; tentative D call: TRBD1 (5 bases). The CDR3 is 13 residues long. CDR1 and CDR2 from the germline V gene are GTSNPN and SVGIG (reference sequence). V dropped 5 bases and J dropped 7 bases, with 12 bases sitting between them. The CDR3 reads CAWEGLGNSPLHF. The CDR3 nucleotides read TGTGCCTGGGAGGGACTTGGGAATTCACCCCTCCACTTT.

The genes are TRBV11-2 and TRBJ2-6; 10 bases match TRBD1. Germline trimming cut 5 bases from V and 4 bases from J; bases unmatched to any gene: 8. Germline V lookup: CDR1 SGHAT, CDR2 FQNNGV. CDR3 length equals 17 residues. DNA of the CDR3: TGTGCCAGCAGCAACCGGGACAGGGGTTTGGGGGCCAACGTCCTGACTTTC. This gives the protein CASSNRDRGLGANVLTF.

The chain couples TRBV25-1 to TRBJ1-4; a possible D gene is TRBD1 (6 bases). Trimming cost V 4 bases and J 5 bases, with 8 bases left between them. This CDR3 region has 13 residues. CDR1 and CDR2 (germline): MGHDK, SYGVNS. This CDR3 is CASSGGGNEKLFF. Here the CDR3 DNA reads TGTGCCAGCAGTGGAGGGGGAAATGAAAAACTGTTTTTT. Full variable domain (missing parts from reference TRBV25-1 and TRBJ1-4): EADIYQTPRYLVIGTGKKITLECSQTMGHDKMYWYQQDPGMELHLIHYSYGVNSTEKGDLSSESTVSRIRTEHFPLTLESARPSHTSQYLCASSGGGNEKLFFGSGTQLSVL.

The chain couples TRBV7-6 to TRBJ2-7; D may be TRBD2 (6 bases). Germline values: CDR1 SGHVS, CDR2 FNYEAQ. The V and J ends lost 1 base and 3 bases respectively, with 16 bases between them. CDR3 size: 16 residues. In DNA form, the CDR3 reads TGTGCCAGCAGCTTAGGCCTCAATGCGGGGAGCTACGAGCAGTACTTC. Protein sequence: CASSLGLNAGSYEQYF.

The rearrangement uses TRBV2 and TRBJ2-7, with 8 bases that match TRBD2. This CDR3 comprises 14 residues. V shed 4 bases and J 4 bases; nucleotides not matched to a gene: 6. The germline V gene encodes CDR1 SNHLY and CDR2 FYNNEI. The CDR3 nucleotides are TGTGCCAGCAGTGTGTTGCGGGGGGTATACGAGCAGTACTTC. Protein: CASSVLRGVYEQYF.

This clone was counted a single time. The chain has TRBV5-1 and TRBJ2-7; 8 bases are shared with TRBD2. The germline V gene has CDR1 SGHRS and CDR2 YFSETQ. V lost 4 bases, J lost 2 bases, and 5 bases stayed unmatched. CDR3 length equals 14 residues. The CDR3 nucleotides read TGCGCCAGCAGCGCCGGACTAGCCCCCTACGAGCAGTACTTC. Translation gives CASSAGLAPYEQYF.

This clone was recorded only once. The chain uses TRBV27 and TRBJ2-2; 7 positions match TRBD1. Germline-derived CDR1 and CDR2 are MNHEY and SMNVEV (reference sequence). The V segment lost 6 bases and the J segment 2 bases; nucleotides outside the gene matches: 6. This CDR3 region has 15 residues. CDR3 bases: TGTGCCAGCAGCCTACGGACAGGTAACACCGGGGAGCTGTTTTTT. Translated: CASSLRTGNTGELFF.

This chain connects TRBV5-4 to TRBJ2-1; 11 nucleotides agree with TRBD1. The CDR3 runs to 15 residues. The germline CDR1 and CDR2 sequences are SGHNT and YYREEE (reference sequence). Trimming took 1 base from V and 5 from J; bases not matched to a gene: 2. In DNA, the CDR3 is TGTGCCAGCAGCTTGATGGGACAGGGGGACAATGAGCAGTTCTTC. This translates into CASSLMGQGDNEQFF.

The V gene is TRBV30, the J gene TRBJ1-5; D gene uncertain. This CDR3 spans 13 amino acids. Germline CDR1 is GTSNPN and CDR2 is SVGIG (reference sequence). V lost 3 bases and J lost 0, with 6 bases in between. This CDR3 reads CAWSENSNQPQHF. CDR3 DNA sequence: TGTGCCTGGAGCGAGAATAGCAATCAGCCCCAGCATTTT.

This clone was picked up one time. The CDR3 DNA reads as TGTGCCTGGAAAGGTCGGACTACCCCCTCCAATGAGCAGTTCTTC. Residues: CAWKGRTTPSNEQFF. The chain links TRBV30 to TRBJ2-1; D might be TRBD2 (6 bases). Germline V gene sequence: CDR1 GTSNPN, CDR2 SVGIG (reference sequence). The V end was cut by 4 bases, the J end by 6 bases, with 19 bases between. The CDR3 sequence is 15 residues long. Full variable domain (missing parts from reference TRBV30 and TRBJ2-1): SQTIHQWPATLVQPVGSPLSLECTVEGTSNPNLYWYRQAAGRGLQLLFYSVGIGQISSEVPQNLSASRPQDRQFILSSKKLLLSDSGFYLCAWKGRTTPSNEQFFGPGTRLTVL.

The CDR3 DNA sequence: TGTGCTGGCACAGGGACCAACTCCTACGAGCAGTACTTC. It specifies CAGTGTNSYEQYF. The chain joins TRBV12-5 to TRBJ2-7, with D perhaps matching TRBD1 (6 bases). This CDR3 comprises 13 residues. Per germline, CDR1 LGHNT and CDR2 FRNRAP. V lost 11 bases to trimming and J lost 0 bases, with 14 bases between them.

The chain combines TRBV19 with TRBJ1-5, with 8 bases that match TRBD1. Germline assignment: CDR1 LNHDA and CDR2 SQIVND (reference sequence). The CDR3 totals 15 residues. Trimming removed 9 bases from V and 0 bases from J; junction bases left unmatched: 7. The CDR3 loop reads CASKDRGYSNQPQHF. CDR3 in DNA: TGTGCCAGCAAAGACAGGGGATATAGCAATCAGCCCCAGCATTTT.

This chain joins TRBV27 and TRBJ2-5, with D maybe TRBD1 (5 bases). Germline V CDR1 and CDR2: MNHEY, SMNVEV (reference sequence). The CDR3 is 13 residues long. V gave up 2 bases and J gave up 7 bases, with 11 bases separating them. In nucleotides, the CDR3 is TGTGCCAGCAGTTTAGACAGTAGGGGGACCCAGTACTTC. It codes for CASSLDSRGTQYF.

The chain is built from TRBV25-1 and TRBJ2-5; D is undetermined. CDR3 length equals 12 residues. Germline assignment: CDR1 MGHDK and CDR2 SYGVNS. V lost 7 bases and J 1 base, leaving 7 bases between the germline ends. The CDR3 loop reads CASNLGQETQYF. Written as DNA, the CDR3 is TGTGCCAGCAACCTAGGCCAAGAGACCCAGTACTTC.

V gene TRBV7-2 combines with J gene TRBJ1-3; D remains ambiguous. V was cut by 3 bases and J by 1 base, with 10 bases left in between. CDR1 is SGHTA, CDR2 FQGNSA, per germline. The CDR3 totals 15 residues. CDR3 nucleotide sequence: TGTGCCAGCAGCTTGAGTGGGCATTCTGGAAACACCATATATTTT. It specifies CASSLSGHSGNTIYF.

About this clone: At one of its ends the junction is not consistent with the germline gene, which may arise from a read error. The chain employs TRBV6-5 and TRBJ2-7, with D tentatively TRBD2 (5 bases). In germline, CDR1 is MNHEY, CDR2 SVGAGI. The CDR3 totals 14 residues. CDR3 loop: CASSYSSPGVEQCF. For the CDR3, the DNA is TGTGCCAGCAGTTACTCCAGCCCCGGGGTCGAGCAGTGCTTC.

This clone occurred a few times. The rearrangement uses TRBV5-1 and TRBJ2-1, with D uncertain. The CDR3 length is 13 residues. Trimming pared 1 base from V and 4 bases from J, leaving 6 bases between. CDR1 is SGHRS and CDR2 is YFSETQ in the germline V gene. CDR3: CASSLTEYNEQFF. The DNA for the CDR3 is TGCGCCAGCAGCTTGACAGAATACAATGAGCAGTTCTTC. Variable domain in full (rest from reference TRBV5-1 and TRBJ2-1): KAGVTQTPRYLIKTRGQQVTLSCSPISGHRSVSWYQQTPGQGLQFLFEYFSETQRNKGNFPGRFSGRQFSNSRSEMNVSTLELGDSALYLCASSLTEYNEQFFGPGTRLTVL.